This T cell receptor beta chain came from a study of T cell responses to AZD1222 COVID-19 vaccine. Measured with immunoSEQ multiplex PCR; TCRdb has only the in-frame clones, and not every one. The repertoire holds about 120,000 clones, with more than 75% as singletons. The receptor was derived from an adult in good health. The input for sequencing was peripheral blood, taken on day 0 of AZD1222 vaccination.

CDR3 bases: TGTGCCAGCAGTTCCCCCGCGACTAGCGGGGGGGCATTTTTCATCCATGAGCAGTTCTTC. Its protein product is CASSSPATSGGAFFIHEQFF. The chain has TRBV27 and TRBJ2-1; TRBD2 aligns across 14 bases. Per germline, CDR1 MNHEY and CDR2 SMNVEV (reference sequence). CDR3 length equals 20 residues. Germline trimming cut 4 bases from V and 8 bases from J; bases unmatched to any gene: 19.